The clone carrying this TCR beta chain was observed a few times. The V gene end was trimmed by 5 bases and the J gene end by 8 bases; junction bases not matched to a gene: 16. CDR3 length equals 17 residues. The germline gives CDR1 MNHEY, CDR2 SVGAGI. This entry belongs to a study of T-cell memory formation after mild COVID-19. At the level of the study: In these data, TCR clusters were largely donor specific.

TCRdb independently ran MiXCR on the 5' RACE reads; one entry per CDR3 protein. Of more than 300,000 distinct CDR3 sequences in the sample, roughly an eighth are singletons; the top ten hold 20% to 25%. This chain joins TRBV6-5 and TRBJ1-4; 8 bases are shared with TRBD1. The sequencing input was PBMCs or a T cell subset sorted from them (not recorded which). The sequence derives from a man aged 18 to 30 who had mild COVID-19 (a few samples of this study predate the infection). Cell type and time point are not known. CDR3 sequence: CASSPSSWTGREEKLFF. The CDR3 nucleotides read TGTGCCAGCAGTCCCTCTTCATGGACAGGGCGGGAAGAAAAACTGTTTTTT.